These 12 T cell receptor beta chains share one sample of origin, sequenced in a study of T cell clonotyping in hematopoietic cell transplantation. Only in-frame clones appear in the TCRdb table, and some are missing; sequencing was by immunoSEQ multiplex PCR. Of around 11,000 clones listed, 45% to 55% are singletons. Sequenced here: peripheral blood mononuclear cells, sampled 100 days after allogeneic stem cell transplant. The receptors shown here come from a female patient aged 50-60 years who had an allogeneic stem cell transplant from an unrelated donor, so the T cells may come from the graft donor. Some clones in this sample may be carry-over from other donors' samples.

The chain links TRBV6-5 to TRBJ1-1; D not certain. V lost 4 bases and J 1 base, leaving 7 bases between the germline ends. Germline V gene sequence: CDR1 MNHEY, CDR2 SVGAGI. This CDR3 contains 13 residues. The CDR3 DNA is TGTGCCAGCAGTTCGGAGAGGAACACTGAAGCTTTCTTT. Translating gives CASSSERNTEAFF.

This clone was seen only a few times. The chain links TRBV6-5 to TRBJ2-5; no clear D. The end of the DNA is better explained by TRBJ2-7, so the J call may be wrong. Germline CDR1 and CDR2: MNHEY and SVGAGI. The CDR3 is made up of 12 amino acids. The CDR3 sequence: CASSAGIYEQYF. The CDR3 DNA follows: TGTGCCAGCAGTGCTGGGATCTACGAGCAGTACTTC.

This chain connects TRBV7-8 to TRBJ2-2; D not resolved. Germline values: CDR1 SGHVS, CDR2 FQNEAQ. This CDR3 has 15 residues. V was cut by 2 bases and J by 2 bases, with 9 bases left in between. The CDR3 protein is CASSLSPDNTGELFF. The CDR3 nucleotides read TGTGCCAGCAGCTTATCGCCCGATAACACCGGGGAGCTGTTTTTT.

This sequence joins TRBV27 and TRBJ2-2; 7 bases map to TRBD1. After removal of 2 bases from V and 6 bases from J, the junction contained 9 bases not matched to a gene. The length of the CDR3 is 16 residues. Per the germline V gene, CDR1 is MNHEY and CDR2 is SMNVEV (reference sequence). CDR3 coding DNA: TGTGCCAGCAGTTTACGAGGGTTCCAGGGGGCCGGGGAGCTGTTTTTT. Residues: CASSLRGFQGAGELFF.

The V and J genes are TRBV5-4 and TRBJ2-3; no clear D. Germline CDR1 reads SGHNT; CDR2 reads YYREEE (reference sequence). V lost 0 bases and J lost 8, with 10 bases in between. This CDR3 has 13 amino acids. Written as DNA, the CDR3 is TGTGCCAGCAGCTTGGGGACCCCAGGTACGCAGTATTTT. The encoded protein is CASSLGTPGTQYF.

This clone was recorded a few times. J is TRBJ2-7 and V is TRBV6-5; D uncertain. The V and J ends lost 4 bases and 6 bases respectively, with 16 bases between them. The germline V gene encodes CDR1 MNHEY and CDR2 SVGAGI. The CDR3 sequence is 14 residues long. CDR3 DNA: TGTGCCAGCAGTTCCCTGGTCCTTGGCGTCGAGCAGTACTTC. Protein product: CASSSLVLGVEQYF.

The gene calls are TRBV5-6 and TRBJ2-5, with a possible D match to TRBD2 (6 bases). The J call is doubtful: the DNA matches TRBJ2-7 better. The CDR3 sequence is 13 residues long. CDR1 and CDR2 from the germline V gene are SGHDT and YYEEEE. The CDR3 bases are TGTGCCAGCAGCTTGGAGGAGGGTTCCGAGCAGTACTTC. It translates to CASSLEEGSEQYF.

J is TRBJ1-1 and V is TRBV25-1; D is undetermined. V dropped 3 bases and J dropped 3 bases, with 5 bases sitting between them. This CDR3 has 12 amino acids. Germline V lookup: CDR1 MGHDK, CDR2 SYGVNS. CDR3 sequence reads: CASSDRYTEAFF. DNA of the CDR3: TGTGCCAGCAGTGACAGATACACTGAAGCTTTCTTT.

This chain connects TRBV5-8 to TRBJ1-6; TRBD1 aligns across 11 bases. CDR3 size: 15 residues. Germline CDR1 SGHTS, CDR2 YDEGEE. The junction had 4 bases not matched to a gene; V was cut back by 4 bases and J by 7 bases. CDR3 sequence reads: CASSLGQGGNSPLHF. In DNA, the CDR3 is TGTGCCAGCAGCCTGGGACAGGGGGGAAATTCACCCCTCCACTTT.

This clone came up a few times. The chain carries TRBV10-2 and TRBJ2-5; D remains unclear. Per germline, CDR1 WSHSY and CDR2 SAAADI. The CDR3 contains 12 residues. The V end was cut by 2 bases, the J end by 9 bases, with 10 bases between. CDR3 region: CASSEDLEAQYF. The CDR3 DNA is TGCGCCAGCAGTGAGGATCTCGAGGCCCAGTACTTC.

The sample holds one count of this clone. J is TRBJ1-6 and V is TRBV30; D is unresolved. Trimming removed 4 bases from V and 6 bases from J, with 10 bases in between. In germline, CDR1 is GTSNPN, CDR2 SVGIG (reference sequence). This CDR3 comprises 13 residues. The CDR3: CAWKGYLNSPLHF. In DNA form, the CDR3 reads TGTGCCTGGAAAGGGTATCTTAATTCACCCCTCCACTTT.

This clone has only a few counts. This chain uses TRBV25-1 with TRBJ2-7; 9 positions agree with TRBD1. Trimming removed 7 bases from V and 5 bases from J; junction bases left unmatched: 12. CDR3 size: 15 residues. Germline CDR1 reads MGHDK; CDR2 reads SYGVNS. DNA of the CDR3: TGTGCCAGCACTCACCCCGGACAGGGGAAGAACGAGCAGTACTTC. As protein: CASTHPGQGKNEQYF.